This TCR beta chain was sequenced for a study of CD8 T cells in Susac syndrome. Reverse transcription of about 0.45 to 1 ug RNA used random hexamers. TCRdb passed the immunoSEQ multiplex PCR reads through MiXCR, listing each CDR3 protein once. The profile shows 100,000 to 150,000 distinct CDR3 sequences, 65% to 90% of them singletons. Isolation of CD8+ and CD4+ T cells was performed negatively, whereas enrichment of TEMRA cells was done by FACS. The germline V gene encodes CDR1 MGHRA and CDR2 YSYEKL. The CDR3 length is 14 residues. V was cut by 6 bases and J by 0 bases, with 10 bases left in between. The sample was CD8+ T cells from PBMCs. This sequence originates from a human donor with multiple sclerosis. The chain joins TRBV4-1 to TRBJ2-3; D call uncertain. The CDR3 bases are TGCGCCAGCAGGCCGGTCCGTAGCACAGATACGCAGTATTTT. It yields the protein CASRPVRSTDTQYF.